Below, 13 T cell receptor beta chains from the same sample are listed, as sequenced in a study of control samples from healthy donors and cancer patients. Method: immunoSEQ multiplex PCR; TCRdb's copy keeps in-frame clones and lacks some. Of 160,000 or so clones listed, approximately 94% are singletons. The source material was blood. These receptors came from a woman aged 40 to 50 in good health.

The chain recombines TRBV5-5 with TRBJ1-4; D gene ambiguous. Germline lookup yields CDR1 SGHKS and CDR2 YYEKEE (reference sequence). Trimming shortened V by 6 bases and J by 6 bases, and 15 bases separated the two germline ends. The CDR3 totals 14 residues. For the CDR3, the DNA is TGTGCCAGCACCGCCCGACCCGGTTATGAAAAACTGTTTTTT. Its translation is CASTARPGYEKLFF.

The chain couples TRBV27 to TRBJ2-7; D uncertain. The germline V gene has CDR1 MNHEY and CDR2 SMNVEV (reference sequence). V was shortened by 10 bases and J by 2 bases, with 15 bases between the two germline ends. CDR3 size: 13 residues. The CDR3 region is CATRRALAYEQYF. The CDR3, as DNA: TGTGCCACTCGTCGGGCCTTAGCCTACGAGCAGTACTTC.

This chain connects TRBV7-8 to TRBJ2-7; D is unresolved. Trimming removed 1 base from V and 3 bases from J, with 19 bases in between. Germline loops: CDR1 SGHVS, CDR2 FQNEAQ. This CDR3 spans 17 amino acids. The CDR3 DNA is TGTGCCAGCAGCTTAGTATCCCTTGACGTGTACAACTACGAGCAGTACTTC. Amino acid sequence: CASSLVSLDVYNYEQYF.

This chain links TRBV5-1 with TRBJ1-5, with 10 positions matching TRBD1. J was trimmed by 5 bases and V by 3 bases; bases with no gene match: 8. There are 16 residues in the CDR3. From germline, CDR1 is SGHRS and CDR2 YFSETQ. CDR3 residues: CASSSGDRGGDQPQHF. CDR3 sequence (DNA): TGCGCCAGCAGCTCGGGGGACAGGGGAGGGGATCAGCCCCAGCATTTT.

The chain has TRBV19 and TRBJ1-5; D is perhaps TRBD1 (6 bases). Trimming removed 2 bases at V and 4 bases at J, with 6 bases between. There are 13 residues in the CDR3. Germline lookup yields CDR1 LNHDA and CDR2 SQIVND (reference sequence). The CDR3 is CASSITGNQPQHF. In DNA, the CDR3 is TGTGCCAGTAGTATAACAGGGAATCAGCCCCAGCATTTT.

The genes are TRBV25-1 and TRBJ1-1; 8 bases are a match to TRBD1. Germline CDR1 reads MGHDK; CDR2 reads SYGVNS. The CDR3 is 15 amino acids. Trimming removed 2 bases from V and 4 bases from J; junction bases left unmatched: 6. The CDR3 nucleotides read TGTGCCAGCAGTGAACGGACAGGGAGGGGCACTGAAGCTTTCTTT. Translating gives CASSERTGRGTEAFF. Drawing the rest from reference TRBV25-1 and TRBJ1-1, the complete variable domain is EADIYQTPRYLVIGTGKKITLECSQTMGHDKMYWYQQDPGMELHLIHYSYGVNSTEKGDLSSESTVSRIRTEHFPLTLESARPSHTSQYLCASSERTGRGTEAFFGQGTRLTVV.

CDR3 DNA: TGTGCCAGCATGGGCAGGCTGAACACCGGGGAGCTGTTTTTT. Protein product: CASMGRLNTGELFF. The chain couples TRBV6-6 to TRBJ2-2; no clear D gene. The CDR3 runs to 14 residues. V was trimmed by 7 bases and J by 1 base, leaving 10 bases between them. Germline CDR1 is MNHNY and CDR2 is SVGAGI (reference sequence).

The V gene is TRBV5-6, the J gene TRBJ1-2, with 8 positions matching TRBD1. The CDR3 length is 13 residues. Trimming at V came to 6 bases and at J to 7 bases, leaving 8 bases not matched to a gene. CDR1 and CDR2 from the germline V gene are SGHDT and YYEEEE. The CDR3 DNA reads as TGTGCCAGCACGGGGACAGGAGCTGGTGGCTACACCTTC. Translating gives CASTGTGAGGYTF.

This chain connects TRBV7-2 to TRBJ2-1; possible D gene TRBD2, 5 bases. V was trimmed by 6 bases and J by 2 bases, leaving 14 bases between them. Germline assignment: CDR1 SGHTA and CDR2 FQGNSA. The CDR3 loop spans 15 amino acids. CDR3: CASRDRLGAYNEQFF. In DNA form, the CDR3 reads TGTGCCAGCAGGGACCGGCTCGGGGCCTACAATGAGCAGTTCTTC.

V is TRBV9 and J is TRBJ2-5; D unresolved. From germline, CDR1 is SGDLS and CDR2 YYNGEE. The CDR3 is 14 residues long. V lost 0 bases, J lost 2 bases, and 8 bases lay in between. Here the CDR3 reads CASSVAPEQETQYF. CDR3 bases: TGTGCCAGCAGCGTAGCTCCAGAACAAGAGACCCAGTACTTC.

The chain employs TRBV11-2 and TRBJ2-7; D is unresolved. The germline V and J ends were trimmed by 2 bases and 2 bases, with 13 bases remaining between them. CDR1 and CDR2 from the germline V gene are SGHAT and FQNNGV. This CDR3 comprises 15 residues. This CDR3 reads CASSLSDTGTYEQYF. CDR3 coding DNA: TGTGCCAGCAGCTTAAGTGACACGGGCACCTACGAGCAGTACTTC.

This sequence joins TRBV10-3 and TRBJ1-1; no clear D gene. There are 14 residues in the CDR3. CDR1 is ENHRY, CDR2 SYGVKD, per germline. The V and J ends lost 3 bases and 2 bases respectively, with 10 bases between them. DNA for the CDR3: TGTGCCATCAGTGACCGGTCCGCCAACACTGAAGCTTTCTTT. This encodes CAISDRSANTEAFF.

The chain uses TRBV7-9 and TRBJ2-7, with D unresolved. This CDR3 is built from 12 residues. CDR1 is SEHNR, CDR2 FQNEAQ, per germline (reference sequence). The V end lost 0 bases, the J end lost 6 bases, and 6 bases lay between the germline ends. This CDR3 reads CASSLAQAEQYF. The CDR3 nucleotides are TGTGCCAGCAGCTTAGCGCAGGCCGAGCAGTACTTC.